These 28 T cell receptor beta chains came from one sample sequenced in a study of T cells in Graves' hyperthyroidism and ophthalmopathy. Using RNA transcripts as the source, TCR beta CDR3 regions were amplified. HTBI primers were employed in a first-round RT-PCR of the TCR CDR3. From the multiplex PCR reads, TCRdb called clonotypes with MiXCR, one entry per CDR3 protein. Of roughly 280,000 distinct CDR3 sequences in the sample, about 20% were seen once. Sequencing was carried out using blood. The receptors stem from a young man with Graves' ophthalmopathy.

V gene TRBV20-1 combines with J gene TRBJ2-5, with 11 bases identical to TRBD2. This CDR3 contains 15 residues. Germline values: CDR1 DFQATT, CDR2 SNEGSKA (reference sequence). Trimming at V came to 6 bases and at J to 5 bases, leaving 11 bases not matched to a gene. The DNA for the CDR3 is TGCAGTGCCAATTTACCCGGGACTAGCGGCGAGACCCAGTACTTC. The encoded protein is CSANLPGTSGETQYF.

This clonotype was found once. V gene TRBV2 combines with J gene TRBJ2-2, with TRBD2 matching over 8 bases. The CDR3 sequence is 13 residues long. From germline, CDR1 is SNHLY and CDR2 FYNNEI. The J segment lost 9 bases and the V segment lost 5 bases, leaving 5 bases of the junction unmatched. CDR3 in amino acids: CASSLREGRELFF. The CDR3 DNA follows: TGTGCCAGCAGTTTACGGGAGGGCAGGGAGCTGTTTTTT.

The rearrangement links TRBV6-1 to TRBJ1-1; 10 bases match TRBD1. This CDR3 contains 13 residues. The V gene's germline CDR1 is MNHNS and CDR2 SASEGT. The V and J ends lost 7 bases and 6 bases, in that order; junction bases with no gene match: 5. The CDR3 bases are TGTGCCAGCATATGGGACAGGGGTTCTGAAGCTTTCTTT. Its translation: CASIWDRGSEAFF.

The rearrangement uses TRBV18 and TRBJ1-1, with 11 positions matching TRBD1. This CDR3 is built from 18 residues. CDR1 is KGHSH, CDR2 LQKENI, per germline. V shed 3 bases, J shed 5 bases, and the junction held 14 bases outside the gene matches. CDR3 residues: CASSPLPGTGGRATEAFF. CDR3 bases: TGTGCCAGCTCACCTTTGCCCGGGACAGGGGGGAGGGCTACTGAAGCTTTCTTT. Full variable domain (outside the CDR3, taken from reference TRBV18 and TRBJ1-1): NAGVMQNPRHLVRRRGQEARLRCSPMKGHSHVYWYRQLPEEGLKFMVYLQKENIIDESGMPKERFSAEFPKEGPSILRIQQVVRGDSAAYFCASSPLPGTGGRATEAFFGQGTRLTVV.

V is TRBV2 and J is TRBJ2-1; maybe TRBD2 (5 bases). CDR1 SNHLY and CDR2 FYNNEI come from the germline V gene. The CDR3 totals 12 residues. V lost 1 base and J lost 10, with 8 bases in between. In nucleotides, the CDR3 is TGTGCCAGCAGTGAAGTAGCGTCCGAGCAGTTCTTC. It encodes CASSEVASEQFF.

A few counts support this clonotype. The chain employs TRBV28 and TRBJ2-5; D is perhaps TRBD2 (6 bases). The V gene lost 5 bases and the J gene lost 4 bases, with 17 bases spanning the gap. Germline CDR1 MDHEN, CDR2 SYDVKM. The CDR3 sequence is 15 residues long. CDR3 bases: TGTGCCAGCAGTCGACTAGTTGGGGAGCGAGAGACCCAGTACTTC. Amino acid sequence: CASSRLVGERETQYF.

This chain uses TRBV3-1 with TRBJ2-5; D may be TRBD2 (5 bases). There are 14 residues in the CDR3. The V gene lost 0 bases and the J gene lost 7 bases, with 12 bases spanning the gap. Germline assignment: CDR1 LGHDT and CDR2 YNNKEL (reference sequence). The CDR3 spells CASSQEASFGTQYF. In DNA form, the CDR3 reads TGTGCCAGCAGCCAAGAGGCTAGCTTTGGGACCCAGTACTTC.

The CDR3 protein is CASSLALAFSYEQYF. The CDR3 DNA reads as TGTGCCAGCAGCTTGGCACTAGCGTTCTCCTACGAGCAGTACTTC. The V call is TRBV5-6, the J call TRBJ2-7, with 7 bases that match TRBD2. V trimming: 0 bases; J trimming: 0 bases; junction bases outside the gene matches: 3. Germline V CDR1 and CDR2: SGHDT, YYEEEE. The length of the CDR3 is 15 residues.

The chain has TRBV12-5 and TRBJ2-1, with 15 nucleotides matching TRBD2. The CDR3 spans 18 residues. In germline, CDR1 is LGHNT, CDR2 FRNRAP. Unmatched junction bases numbered 14, after V lost 5 bases and J lost 9 bases. The CDR3 reads CASGDRRTSGRASGEQFF. For the CDR3, the DNA is TGTGCTAGTGGTGACCGAAGGACTAGCGGGAGGGCCTCTGGTGAGCAGTTCTTC.

This clonotype occurred many times. The V and J genes are TRBV19 and TRBJ2-7; 9 bases match TRBD2. The V segment lost 1 base and the J segment 3 bases; nucleotides outside the gene matches: 4. The CDR3 runs to 15 residues. CDR1 and CDR2 from the germline V gene are LNHDA and SQIVND (reference sequence). The CDR3 loop reads CASSIGNSGSYEQYF. CDR3 nucleotide sequence: TGTGCCAGTAGTATAGGGAATAGCGGGAGCTACGAGCAGTACTTC.

This sequence joins TRBV19 and TRBJ2-7, with 7 bases aligning to TRBD1. The CDR3 is made up of 14 amino acids. Germline CDR1 is LNHDA and CDR2 is SQIVND (reference sequence). V shed 3 bases, J shed 3 bases, and the junction held 5 bases outside the gene matches. The CDR3 protein is CASSIRTGHYEQYF. In DNA, the CDR3 is TGTGCCAGTAGTATTAGGACAGGCCACTACGAGCAGTACTTC.

The V and J genes are TRBV27 and TRBJ1-5; a possible D gene is TRBD1 (5 bases). The germline V and J ends were trimmed by 6 bases and 0 bases, with 12 bases remaining between them. The germline V gene encodes CDR1 MNHEY and CDR2 SMNVEV (reference sequence). There are 15 residues in the CDR3. The CDR3 protein is CASRETAYSNQPQHF. The CDR3, as DNA: TGTGCCAGCAGGGAGACAGCGTATAGCAATCAGCCCCAGCATTTT.

This clonotype showed up just a few times. V gene TRBV20-1 combines with J gene TRBJ2-1, with D maybe TRBD1 (6 bases). Trimming cost V 6 bases and J 5 bases, with 23 bases left between them. Germline CDR1 is DFQATT and CDR2 is SNEGSKA (reference sequence). This CDR3 contains 16 residues. CDR3 protein: CSANSMDSSTDNEQFF. CDR3 nucleotide sequence: TGCAGTGCCAACTCCATGGACAGCTCAACAGACAATGAGCAGTTCTTC.

The chain uses TRBV7-9 and TRBJ2-1, with 8 positions matching TRBD1. The CDR3 loop spans 15 amino acids. Germline CDR1 SEHNR, CDR2 FQNEAQ (reference sequence). V shed 1 base, J shed 5 bases, and the junction held 4 bases outside the gene matches. CDR3 sequence: CASSLGPTGDNEQFF. For the CDR3, the DNA is TGTGCCAGCAGCTTAGGCCCGACAGGGGACAATGAGCAGTTCTTC. Looking up the rest from reference TRBV7-9 and TRBJ2-1 gives the full variable domain: DTGVSQNPRHKITKRGQNVTFRCDPISEHNRLYWYRQTLGQGPEFLTYFQNEAQLEKSRLLSDRFSAERPKGSFSTLEIQRTEQGDSAMYLCASSLGPTGDNEQFFGPGTRLTVL.

Many counts were recorded for this clonotype. The chain joins TRBV20-1 to TRBJ2-1; 13 bases map to TRBD2. Trimming took 3 bases from V and 4 from J; bases not matched to a gene: 3. Germline V gene sequence: CDR1 DFQATT, CDR2 SNEGSKA (reference sequence). CDR3 length equals 15 residues. The CDR3 protein is CSASGTSGKYNEQFF. The CDR3 DNA reads TGCAGTGCTAGCGGGACTAGCGGGAAGTACAATGAGCAGTTCTTC.

In this sample, this clonotype turned up many times. V and J are TRBV11-2 and TRBJ1-2; weak D call: TRBD1 (5 bases). V was clipped by 6 bases and J by 4 bases, with 18 bases between them. CDR3 length equals 15 residues. Looked up from germline, CDR1 is SGHAT and CDR2 is FQNNGV. CDR3 amino acids: CASSLASWGFYGYTF. The CDR3, as DNA: TGTGCCAGCAGTCTCGCCTCATGGGGGTTCTATGGCTACACCTTC.

The V gene is TRBV18, the J gene TRBJ2-7; TRBD2 agrees at 12 bases. CDR1 is KGHSH, CDR2 LQKENI, per germline. The ends lost 3 bases at V and 7 bases at J; junction bases unmatched: 10. The CDR3 is 16 amino acids. CDR3 in amino acids: CASSPLPGLAGGEQYF. The CDR3 DNA sequence: TGTGCCAGCTCACCTTTACCGGGACTAGCGGGCGGAGAGCAGTACTTC. Variable domain in full (rest from reference TRBV18 and TRBJ2-7): NAGVMQNPRHLVRRRGQEARLRCSPMKGHSHVYWYRQLPEEGLKFMVYLQKENIIDESGMPKERFSAEFPKEGPSILRIQQVVRGDSAAYFCASSPLPGLAGGEQYFGPGTRLTVT.

The genes are TRBV19 and TRBJ2-2; 8 bases map to TRBD2. The CDR3 length is 18 residues. The ends lost 3 bases at V and 4 bases at J; junction bases unmatched: 13. Per germline, CDR1 LNHDA and CDR2 SQIVND (reference sequence). CDR3: CASSIGTAGTSSTGELFF. Written as DNA, the CDR3 is TGTGCCAGTAGTATTGGGACGGCCGGGACTAGTAGCACCGGGGAGCTGTTTTTT.

This clonotype was detected a few times. The rearrangement links TRBV28 to TRBJ2-4; 9 bases align to TRBD1. Trimming cost V 5 bases and J 10 bases; bases outside gene matches: 9. Germline assignment: CDR1 MDHEN and CDR2 SYDVKM. The CDR3 contains 14 residues. The CDR3 sequence: CASSPDRGMKIQYF. The CDR3 DNA follows: TGTGCCAGCAGTCCCGACAGGGGGATGAAGATTCAGTACTTC.

This clonotype was recorded only once. The gene calls are TRBV19 and TRBJ2-5; D not resolved. This CDR3 region has 16 residues. Trimming shortened V by 0 bases and J by 1 base, and 12 bases separated the two germline ends. Germline lookup yields CDR1 LNHDA and CDR2 SQIVND (reference sequence). The CDR3 sequence: CASSIDWSSLQETQYF. The DNA of the CDR3 is TGTGCCAGTAGTATAGATTGGAGCAGCCTCCAAGAGACCCAGTACTTC.

In the case of this clonotype: Its ends do not fully match the called genes, so a read error is possible. The V and J genes are TRBV6-5 and TRBJ2-1; possible D gene TRBD2, 6 bases. This CDR3 comprises 16 residues. CDR1 is MNHEY and CDR2 is SVGAGI in the germline V gene. CDR3 region: CASSYSGGSSYNEQFF. Here the CDR3 DNA reads TGTGCCAGCAGCTACTCTGGGGGGAGCTCCTACAATGAGCAGTTCTTC.

This clonotype was seen ten or more times. The V and J genes are TRBV2 and TRBJ2-1; D might be TRBD1 (5 bases). Germline values: CDR1 SNHLY, CDR2 FYNNEI. This CDR3 contains 13 residues. V was trimmed by 9 bases and J by 4 bases, leaving 13 bases between them. The CDR3 DNA reads TGTGCCAGTCAGAGACAGCTATACAATGAGCAGTTCTTC. Encoded protein: CASQRQLYNEQFF. Based on the CDR3 plus reference TRBV2 and TRBJ2-1, the full variable domain is EPEVTQTPSHQVTQMGQEVILRCVPISNHLYFYWYRQILGQKVEFLVSFYNNEISEKSEIFDDQFSVERPDGSNFTLKIRSTKLEDSAMYFCASQRQLYNEQFFGPGTRLTVL.

This clonotype was picked up a small number of times. The rearrangement joins TRBV30 to TRBJ2-7, with 8 positions matching TRBD1. The germline CDR1 and CDR2 sequences are GTSNPN and SVGIG (reference sequence). The V segment lost 0 bases and the J segment 3 bases; nucleotides outside the gene matches: 1. The CDR3 consists of 13 residues. CDR3 protein: CAWSVQGDYEQYF. Written as DNA, the CDR3 is TGTGCCTGGAGTGTACAGGGGGACTACGAGCAGTACTTC.

This clonotype was observed a few times. The rearrangement links TRBV19 to TRBJ1-5; perhaps TRBD1 as D (6 bases). V was clipped by 0 bases and J by 3 bases, with 12 bases between them. The CDR3 has 16 amino acids. The V gene's germline CDR1 is LNHDA and CDR2 SQIVND (reference sequence). In DNA, the CDR3 is TGTGCCAGTAGTATAGATAGGGGGGTTGACAATCAGCCCCAGCATTTT. It yields the protein CASSIDRGVDNQPQHF.

The J gene is TRBJ2-1, the V gene TRBV12-3 or TRBV12-4, with 8 bases matching TRBD2. The junction had 3 bases not matched to a gene; V was cut back by 6 bases and J by 2 bases. This CDR3 comprises 14 residues. The CDR3 protein is CASSTSGTYNEQFF. In nucleotides, the CDR3 is TGTGCCAGCAGCACTAGCGGCACCTACAATGAGCAGTTCTTC.

This clonotype has a count of ten or more. The rearrangement uses TRBV30 and TRBJ2-2; D remains ambiguous. Trimming took 2 bases from V and 2 from J, leaving 0 bases between them. Germline V gene sequence: CDR1 GTSNPN, CDR2 SVGIG (reference sequence). The CDR3 covers 11 residues. The CDR3 sequence is CAWSNTGELFF. In DNA form, the CDR3 reads TGTGCCTGGAGTAACACCGGGGAGCTGTTTTTT.

This sequence joins TRBV4-1 and TRBJ1-5; D is perhaps TRBD1 (5 bases). CDR1 MGHRA and CDR2 YSYEKL come from the germline V gene. Trimming left V 3 bases short and J 2 bases short, with 17 bases between. This CDR3 contains 17 residues. DNA of the CDR3: TGCGCCAGCAGCCACCGGGCAGGGTTCGGTCGCAATCAGCCCCAGCATTTT. Its protein is CASSHRAGFGRNQPQHF.

The rearrangement uses TRBV20-1 and TRBJ2-5; 8 bases are shared with TRBD2. The J segment lost 3 bases and the V segment lost 6 bases, leaving 12 bases of the junction unmatched. Germline V gene data show CDR1 as DFQATT and CDR2 as SNEGSKA (reference sequence). The CDR3 spans 15 residues. CDR3 sequence (DNA): TGCAGTGCCCTAGTGCCCTATAGCGGGAAAGAGACCCAGTACTTC. It translates to CSALVPYSGKETQYF.